This entry concerns a single T cell receptor beta chain. The data were obtained in a study of T cell changes during pregnancy in multiple sclerosis. Germline V gene lookup returns CDR1 MGHRA and CDR2 YSYEKL. V lost 0 bases, J lost 6 bases, and 8 bases lay in between. This CDR3 is 13 amino acids long. The protocol was immunoSEQ multiplex PCR, while the TCRdb copy is restricted to in-frame clones and leaves out a portion. The sample comprises around 95,000 clones, roughly 94% of which are singletons, and roughly 2.1% rests with the top ten. The source is a female donor in good health, enrolled as a control in a pregnancy study. The rearrangement links TRBV4-1 to TRBJ1-1, with D uncertain. Sequencing was performed on peripheral blood, taken after pregnancy. The CDR3 DNA reads TGCGCCAGCAGCCAAGATGGAGTACCTGAAGCTTTCTTT. It encodes CASSQDGVPEAFF.